The entry that follows covers one T cell receptor (beta chain) sequence. Antigen unknown. The CDR3 loop spans 14 amino acids. In germline, CDR1 is SNHLY, CDR2 FYNNEI. The V and J ends lost 6 bases and 0 bases, in that order; junction bases with no gene match: 3. This sample was included in a study of cytomegalovirus exposure and HLA in healthy donors. General observations from the study: Later analysis associated a missense DCLRE1C variant with TCR beta V- and J-gene trimming. HLA alleles were associated with around 17,000 TCR beta sequences in a later analysis at 0.05 false discovery rate. The authors listed approximately 150 TCR beta chains as cytomegalovirus-associated.

Amplification used 60 Vbeta primers and 13 Jbeta primers. Clones were read by immunoSEQ multiplex PCR, and TCRdb kept only the in-frame ones, dropping some. Among 150,000 to 200,000 clones listed, over 70% were seen once. V and J are TRBV2 and TRBJ2-3; 7 positions match TRBD2. Sequenced input: PBMCs. The receptor was isolated from a man aged 18 to 29 in good health and CMV-seropositive. The CDR3 nucleotides are TGTGCCAGCAGCCCGGGACTAAGCACAGATACGCAGTATTTT. It specifies CASSPGLSTDTQYF.